These 21 T cell receptor beta chains originate from one sample sequenced in a study of blood T cell repertoires in COVID-19 (TCRdb year 2020). Library preparation used the immunoSEQ multiplex PCR assay. Sourced from immuneACCESS, this table was stored by TCRdb with only in-frame sequences that have V and J called. A share of the clones is absent; for the studies checked, an unresolved V gene accounts for under half, and the remainder has no known explanation. Counted in this sample were about 270,000 clones; approximately 90% of them appeared once. The biggest ten clones account for 2.4% of the sample. The sequenced sample consisted of PBMCs or T cells enriched from blood (not recorded which). The receptor source for this set is a woman aged 18-29 years who had recovered from COVID-19.

The gene calls are TRBV29-1 and TRBJ1-3; possible D gene TRBD1, 5 bases. V lost 2 bases and J lost 3, with 8 bases in between. Germline loops: CDR1 SQVTM, CDR2 ANQGSEA. The CDR3 covers 13 residues. CDR3 coding DNA: TGCAGCGTTGAACTGGGACTTGGAAACACCATATATTTT. As protein: CSVELGLGNTIYF.

The rearrangement links TRBV2 to TRBJ2-7, with 8 bases aligning to TRBD1. Germline assignment: CDR1 SNHLY and CDR2 FYNNEI. After removal of 9 bases from V and 1 base from J, the junction contained 5 bases not matched to a gene. The CDR3 sequence is 13 residues long. DNA for the CDR3: TGTGCCAGATCCGGGACAGGTTCCTACGAGCAGTACTTC. It codes for CARSGTGSYEQYF.

The chain employs TRBV28 and TRBJ1-2, with a weak D call TRBD1 (5 bases). The CDR3 is 11 residues long. CDR1 and CDR2 from the germline V gene are MDHEN and SYDVKM. Trimming took off 7 bases at V and 6 bases at J, with 9 bases between the two ends. CDR3 bases: TGTGCCAGCACCTCGACAGATGGCTACACCTTC. It is translated as CASTSTDGYTF.

This rearrangement joins TRBV20-1 to TRBJ2-1; possibly TRBD2 for D (6 bases). The CDR3 covers 14 residues. V was cut by 3 bases and J by 2 bases, with 11 bases left in between. CDR1 is DFQATT and CDR2 is SNEGSKA in the germline V gene (reference sequence). The CDR3: CSASPRGTYNEQFF. CDR3 coding DNA: TGCAGTGCTAGTCCGCGGGGCACCTACAATGAGCAGTTCTTC.

In its sample, this clone was seen a few times. The chain has TRBV5-1 and TRBJ1-1, with a possible D match to TRBD1 (5 bases). CDR3 length: 15 residues. Trimming stripped 2 bases from V and 4 bases from J, with 15 bases between. In germline, CDR1 is SGHRS, CDR2 YFSETQ. CDR3: CASSFLGREGTEAFF. CDR3 DNA: TGCGCCAGCAGCTTTTTAGGCAGGGAGGGCACTGAAGCTTTCTTT.

This chain uses TRBV4-1 with TRBJ1-5, with D possibly matching TRBD1 (6 bases). This CDR3 contains 16 residues. The V and J ends lost 1 base and 2 bases respectively, with 12 bases between them. The germline gives CDR1 MGHRA, CDR2 YSYEKL. CDR3 DNA: TGCGCCAGCAGCCAAGGCACAGGGATGGGCAATCAGCCCCAGCATTTT. Amino acids: CASSQGTGMGNQPQHF.

V and J are TRBV5-4 and TRBJ2-1; 8 bases are shared with TRBD2. Germline values: CDR1 SGHNT, CDR2 YYREEE (reference sequence). The CDR3 spans 15 residues. Trimming took 7 bases from V and 6 from J; bases not matched to a gene: 12. This CDR3 is CASSPRPRGGNEQFF. CDR3 nucleotide sequence: TGTGCCAGCTCTCCGAGACCCCGGGGGGGCAATGAGCAGTTCTTC.

J is TRBJ1-1 and V is TRBV7-8, with D unresolved. Deletions cut 0 bases from V and 1 base from J, with 18 bases between. The CDR3 has 18 amino acids. Germline lookup yields CDR1 SGHVS and CDR2 FQNEAQ. The DNA for the CDR3 is TGTGCCAGCAGCTTAGCGTATAGGGCGGACTTAAGGAACACTGAAGCTTTCTTT. Encoded protein: CASSLAYRADLRNTEAFF.

The rearrangement links TRBV11-2 to TRBJ2-5; D may be TRBD1 (5 bases). The CDR3 is 13 residues long. Trimming shortened V by 5 bases and J by 8 bases, and 15 bases separated the two germline ends. The germline CDR1 and CDR2 sequences are SGHAT and FQNNGV. The CDR3 nucleotides read TGTGCCAGCAGCCAAACGACGCAGGGCACCCAGTACTTC. Its protein product is CASSQTTQGTQYF.

This chain joins TRBV20-1 and TRBJ1-1, with unresolved D. Germline values: CDR1 DFQATT, CDR2 SNEGSKA (reference sequence). Trimming pared 5 bases from V and 7 bases from J, leaving 11 bases between. The CDR3 totals 11 residues. CDR3 in amino acids: CSASRGGEAFF. The CDR3 region has the DNA TGCAGTGCTTCCCGAGGTGGTGAAGCTTTCTTT.

Comment on this clone: The junction departs from germline at one end; a sequencing error may be responsible. This chain connects TRBV5-1 to TRBJ1-1, with D uncertain. The CDR3 has 9 residues. CDR1 SGHRS and CDR2 YFSETQ come from the germline V gene. CDR3 bases: TGCGCCAGCAGCCCCGAGGGCCCCTTT. Translating gives CASSPEGPF.

In its sample, this clone was seen once. CDR3 amino acids: CASSRGVQETQYF. CDR3 bases: TGTGCCAGCAGCAGAGGCGTTCAAGAGACCCAGTACTTC. This sequence joins TRBV6-5 and TRBJ2-5; D not resolved. CDR1 MNHEY and CDR2 SVGAGI come from the germline V gene. The V gene lost 6 bases and the J gene lost 2 bases, with 10 bases spanning the gap. CDR3 length: 13 amino acids.

The chain employs TRBV5-1 and TRBJ2-7, with 9 bases that match TRBD1. Germline CDR1 is SGHRS and CDR2 is YFSETQ. The junction had 10 bases not matched to a gene; V was cut back by 5 bases and J by 4 bases. This CDR3 has 15 residues. CDR3 nucleotide sequence: TGCGCCAGCAGTCCCGGCGGGACAGGGAAATACGAGCAGTACTTC. Residues: CASSPGGTGKYEQYF.

The rearrangement joins TRBV5-1 to TRBJ1-6, with D uncertain. Trimming cost V 4 bases and J 8 bases, with 13 bases left between them. Germline values: CDR1 SGHRS, CDR2 YFSETQ. The CDR3 extends over 14 amino acids. CDR3 coding DNA: TGCGCCAGCAGCCAGCAAAGCCAGGATTCACCCCTCCACTTT. It specifies CASSQQSQDSPLHF.

This clone has a single count. The chain employs TRBV2 and TRBJ1-2; D is perhaps TRBD1 (6 bases). The V end was cut by 6 bases, the J end by 8 bases, with 22 bases between. From germline, CDR1 is SNHLY and CDR2 FYNNEI. The CDR3 is 15 residues long. DNA of the CDR3: TGTGCCAGCAGGTCCCGGGACACACTGTTTGAGGGCTACACCTTC. As protein: CASRSRDTLFEGYTF.

The V call is TRBV14, the J call TRBJ1-4; D gene unclear. Germline CDR1 reads SGHDN; CDR2 reads FVKESK. There are 16 residues in the CDR3. V lost 1 base to trimming and J lost 7 bases, with 16 bases between them. The CDR3 DNA reads as TGTGCCAGCAGCCAAGCGCTTGGGAGGGCAGCTGAAAAACTGTTTTTT. Its protein is CASSQALGRAAEKLFF.

The gene calls are TRBV11-3 and TRBJ2-5; no clear D. The CDR3 runs to 15 residues. Germline values: CDR1 SGHNT, CDR2 YENEEA. Trimming cost V 1 base and J 1 base, with 10 bases left between them. The CDR3 DNA sequence: TGTGCCAGCAGCTTAGGAGTACAGACCCAAGAGACCCAGTACTTC. This encodes CASSLGVQTQETQYF.

This rearrangement joins TRBV11-3 to TRBJ1-5; no reliable D call. The length of the CDR3 is 15 residues. Germline V lookup: CDR1 SGHNT, CDR2 YENEEA. Deletions cut 1 base from V and 0 bases from J, with 7 bases between. This CDR3 is CASSLGHLSNQPQHF. The CDR3 DNA reads as TGTGCCAGCAGCTTAGGGCACCTTAGCAATCAGCCCCAGCATTTT.

The rearrangement joins TRBV6-6 to TRBJ1-3; possible D gene TRBD1, 5 bases. V lost 0 bases, J lost 2 bases, and 11 bases lay in between. The CDR3 spans 16 residues. The germline V gene encodes CDR1 MNHNY and CDR2 SVGAGI (reference sequence). The CDR3 sequence: CASSYSRQSAGNTIYF. Here the CDR3 DNA reads TGTGCCAGCAGTTACTCTCGACAGTCCGCTGGAAACACCATATATTTT.

J is TRBJ1-2 and V is TRBV19, with D possibly being TRBD1 (6 bases). The CDR3 sequence is 15 residues long. Looked up from germline, CDR1 is LNHDA and CDR2 is SQIVND (reference sequence). Trimming pared 0 bases from V and 4 bases from J, leaving 12 bases between. CDR3 residues: CASSIEGTTFYGYTF. CDR3 in DNA: TGTGCCAGTAGTATAGAAGGGACAACGTTCTATGGCTACACCTTC. Combining the CDR3 with reference TRBV19 and TRBJ1-2 gives the whole variable domain DGGITQSPKYLFRKEGQNVTLSCEQNLNHDAMYWYRQDPGQGLRLIYYSQIVNDFQKGDIAEGYSVSREKKESFPLTVTSAQKNPTAFYLCASSIEGTTFYGYTFGSGTRLTVV.

This chain joins TRBV1 and TRBJ2-5; the table's D call, TRBD2, was not checked against the DNA. TRBV1 is a pseudogene segment. The CDR3 runs 15 residues. This CDR3 is CTSSHNWTTRETQYF. The CDR3 bases are TGCACCAGCAGCCATAATTGGACTACCCGGGAGACCCAGTACTTC.